These 5 T cell receptor beta chains were sequenced from one sample in a study of Graves' ophthalmopathy and Graves' hyperthyroidism. TCR beta CDR3 amplification used RNA transcripts. Second-round multiplex PCR followed a first-round RT-PCR using HTBI primers. Via MiXCR, TCRdb re-called the multiplex PCR reads, giving one row per CDR3 protein. The table records almost 750,000 distinct CDR3 sequences, roughly 40% of them present only once. Material for sequencing was peripheral blood. These receptor sequences come from an adult man with Graves' ophthalmopathy.

The sample holds a few counts of this clonotype. This rearrangement joins TRBV7-3 to TRBJ2-5; D perhaps matches TRBD2 (5 bases). V was pared by 3 bases and J by 5 bases, with 16 bases between. The length of the CDR3 is 15 residues. Germline values: CDR1 SGHTA, CDR2 FQGTGA. The CDR3 DNA follows: TGTGCCAGCAGCTTCCCCCCAGGACTTTCGGAGACCCAGTACTTC. Protein sequence: CASSFPPGLSETQYF.

The chain carries TRBV19 and TRBJ1-5, with D perhaps TRBD1 (5 bases). This CDR3 has 16 amino acids. V lost 5 bases and J 7 bases, leaving 21 bases between the germline ends. CDR1 and CDR2 (germline): LNHDA, SQIVND (reference sequence). The CDR3 protein is CASSDSTRVSGQPQHF. CDR3 DNA sequence: TGTGCCAGTAGTGATAGTACCAGGGTTTCTGGGCAGCCCCAGCATTTT.

A word on this clonotype: This CDR3 fails to terminate in the conserved phenylalanine or tryptophan, so it likely reflects a read error. The chain recombines TRBV10-3 with TRBJ2-7; 8 nucleotides align to TRBD1. Germline trimming cut 2 bases from V and 1 base from J; bases unmatched to any gene: 4. The CDR3 is 15 residues long. The germline V gene has CDR1 ENHRY and CDR2 SYGVKD. The CDR3 protein is CAISEPWTGSYEQYL. As DNA, the CDR3 is TGTGCCATCAGTGAGCCATGGACAGGGTCCTACGAGCAGTACCTC.

This clonotype has at least ten counts. The V call is TRBV20-1, the J call TRBJ1-2, with D possibly TRBD1 on 5 matching bases. Germline V gene data show CDR1 as DFQATT and CDR2 as SNEGSKA (reference sequence). Deletions cut 4 bases from V and 3 bases from J, with 12 bases between. This CDR3 is 13 amino acids long. Written as DNA, the CDR3 is TGCAGTGCTAAGGGGTCCCTTGACTATGGCTACACCTTC. Its translation: CSAKGSLDYGYTF.

This clonotype occurred a few times. This chain uses TRBV25-1 with TRBJ2-2; D possibly corresponds to TRBD1 (5 bases). V lost 5 bases and J 3 bases, leaving 10 bases between the germline ends. CDR1 MGHDK and CDR2 SYGVNS come from the germline V gene. This CDR3 region has 14 residues. CDR3: CASSITGYTGELFF. The CDR3 bases are TGTGCCAGCAGTATAACAGGCTACACCGGGGAGCTGTTTTTT.